The entry that follows covers one T cell receptor (beta chain) sequence. Its antigen is unidentified. TCR beta cDNA libraries had unique molecular identifiers. TCRdb re-called the PCR reads with MiXCR, one entry per CDR3 protein. The table has about 810,000 distinct CDR3 sequences, under 70% seen once. This sample was included in a study of post-analysis software for immune sequencing data. Study-level findings and limits: Comparison of patients with controls showed five or six TRBV segments more frequent in patients, TRBV5-6, TRBV5-1 and TRBV20-1 among them.

CDR3 length: 9 residues. V lost 9 bases and J lost 6, with 6 bases in between. CDR1 and CDR2 (germline): SGHRS, YFSETQ. The sequencing sample was made of blood. The chain joins TRBV5-1 to TRBJ2-5, with D unresolved. The source of this sequence is a girl aged 5 to 17 with multiple sclerosis. CDR3 coding DNA: TGCGCCAAACCCAAGACCCAGTACTTC. Translating it yields CAKPKTQYF.